This T cell receptor (beta chain) was identified during a study of blood T cell repertoires in COVID-19. Study background: Samples taken during acute and convalescent COVID-19 were collected in the United States, Italy and Spain. The analysed material was cDNA or gDNA that came from T cells, B-cell-depleted T cells, or PBMCs.

In the original workflow: Scientists estimated how many nucleated cells there were by amplifying reference gene primers. Only in-frame clones appear in the TCRdb table, and some are missing; sequencing was by immunoSEQ multiplex PCR. V, J and clone size reflect that table, while D and trimming were determined from the DNA. Of fewer than 200,000 clones in the sample, about nine tenths were seen once. A Seattle source enrolled patients during active infection and followed them longitudinally. The germline V gene has CDR1 LGHNA and CDR2 YNFKEQ. V shed 0 bases and J shed 2 bases, with 11 bases lying between them. This CDR3 has 15 residues.

The rearrangement joins TRBV4-2 to TRBJ2-7, with D hard to call. The sequenced sample was peripheral blood. This TCR was recovered from a man younger than 30 with COVID-19, enrolled during active disease. The CDR3 protein is CASSQDRRYTYEQYF. The CDR3 bases are TGTGCCAGCAGCCAAGACAGAAGATATACCTACGAGCAGTACTTC.